This T cell receptor (beta chain) was captured by sequencing in a study of T cell repertoires in cytomegalovirus infection. The table lists this clonotype with many counts. Its cognate antigen is unknown. Study results and limitations: Dominating the ex vivo response were HLA-C-restricted CMV-specific TCR beta clonotypes.

TCRdb redid the calling of the reads with MiXCR, one entry per CDR3 protein. The data show 150,000 to 200,000 distinct CDR3 sequences, with 14% seen just once and more than 20% held by the top ten. This TCR was sampled from a human donor in good health (CMV status not recorded). Some clones in this sample may be carry-over from other donors' samples. Sample: PBMCs.

The CDR3 DNA follows: TGTGCCAGCAGTAAAGACCCGGGACTCCTTCGCACAGATACGCAGTATTTT. It specifies CASSKDPGLLRTDTQYF. The chain links TRBV6-6 to TRBJ2-3; tentatively, D is TRBD2 (6 bases). The CDR3 has 17 residues. Per the germline V gene, CDR1 is MNHNY and CDR2 is SVGAGI (reference sequence). V was pared by 5 bases and J by 1 base, with 19 bases between.